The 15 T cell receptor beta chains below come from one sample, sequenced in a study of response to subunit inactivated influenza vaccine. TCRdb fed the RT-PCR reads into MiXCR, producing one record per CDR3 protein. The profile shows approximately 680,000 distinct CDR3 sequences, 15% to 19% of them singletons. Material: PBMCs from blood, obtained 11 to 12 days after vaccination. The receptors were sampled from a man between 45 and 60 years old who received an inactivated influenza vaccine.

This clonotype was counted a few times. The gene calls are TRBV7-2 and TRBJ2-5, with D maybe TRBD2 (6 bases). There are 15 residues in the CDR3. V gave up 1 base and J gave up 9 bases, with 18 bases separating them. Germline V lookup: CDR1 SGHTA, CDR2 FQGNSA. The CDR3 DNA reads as TGTGCCAGCAGCTTAGAGTTAGGAGGGGTAACGTCCCAGTACTTC. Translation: CASSLELGGVTSQYF.

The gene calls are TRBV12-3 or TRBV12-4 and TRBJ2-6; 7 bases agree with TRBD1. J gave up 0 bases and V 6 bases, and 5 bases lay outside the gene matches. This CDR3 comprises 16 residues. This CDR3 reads CASRKQGTSGANVLTF. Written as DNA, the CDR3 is TGTGCCAGCAGAAAACAGGGGACCTCTGGGGCCAACGTCCTGACTTTC.

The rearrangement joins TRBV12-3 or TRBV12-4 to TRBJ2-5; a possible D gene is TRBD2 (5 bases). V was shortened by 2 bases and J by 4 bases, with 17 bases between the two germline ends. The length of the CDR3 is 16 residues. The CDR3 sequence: CASSLTRGPPPETQYF. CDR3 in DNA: TGTGCCAGCAGTTTAACCCGCGGGCCACCCCCAGAGACCCAGTACTTC.

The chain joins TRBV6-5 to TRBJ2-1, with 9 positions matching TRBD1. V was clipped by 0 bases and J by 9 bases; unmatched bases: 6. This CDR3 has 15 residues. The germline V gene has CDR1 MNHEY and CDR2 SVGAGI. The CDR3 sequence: CASSYSGTGRSEQFF. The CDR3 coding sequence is TGTGCCAGCAGTTACTCGGGGACAGGGCGCAGTGAGCAGTTCTTC.

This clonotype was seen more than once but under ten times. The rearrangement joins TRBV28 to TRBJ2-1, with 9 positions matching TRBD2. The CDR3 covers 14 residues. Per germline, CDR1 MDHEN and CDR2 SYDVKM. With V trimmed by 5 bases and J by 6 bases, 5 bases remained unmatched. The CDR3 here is CASSSGGLGNEQFF. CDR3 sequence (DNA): TGTGCCAGCAGTAGCGGGGGGCTAGGCAATGAGCAGTTCTTC.

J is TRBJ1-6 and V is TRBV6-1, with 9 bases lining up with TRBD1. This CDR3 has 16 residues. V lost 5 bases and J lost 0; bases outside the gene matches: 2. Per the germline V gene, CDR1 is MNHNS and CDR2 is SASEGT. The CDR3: CASSRQGGSYNSPLHF. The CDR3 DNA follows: TGTGCCAGCAGTCGACAGGGGGGCTCCTATAATTCACCCCTCCACTTT.

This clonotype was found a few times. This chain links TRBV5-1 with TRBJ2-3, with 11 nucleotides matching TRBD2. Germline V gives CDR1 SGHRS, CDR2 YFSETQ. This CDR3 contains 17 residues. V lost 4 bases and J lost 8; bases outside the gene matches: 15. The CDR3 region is CASSPLTSGDGEGTQYF. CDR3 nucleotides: TGCGCCAGCAGCCCGCTGACTAGCGGGGATGGAGAGGGTACGCAGTATTTT.

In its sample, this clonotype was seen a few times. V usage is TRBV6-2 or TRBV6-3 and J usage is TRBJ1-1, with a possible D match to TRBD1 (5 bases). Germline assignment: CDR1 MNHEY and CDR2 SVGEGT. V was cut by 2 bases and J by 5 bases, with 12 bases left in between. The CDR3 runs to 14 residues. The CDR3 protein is CASSYVGRGTEAFF. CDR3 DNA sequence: TGTGCCAGCAGTTACGTGGGGCGAGGAACTGAAGCTTTCTTT.

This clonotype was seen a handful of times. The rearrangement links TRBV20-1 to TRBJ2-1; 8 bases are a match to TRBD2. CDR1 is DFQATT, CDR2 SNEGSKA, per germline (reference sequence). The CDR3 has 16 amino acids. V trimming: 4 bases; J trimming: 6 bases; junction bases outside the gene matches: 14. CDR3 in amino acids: CSAIYGGRSPRNEQFF. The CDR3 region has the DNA TGCAGTGCTATCTACGGCGGGAGGTCCCCTCGCAATGAGCAGTTCTTC.

CDR3 nucleotides: TGCGCCAGCAGCTTGGCCCTCGGAGGAGGTTCCTACGAGCAGTACTTC. Protein product: CASSLALGGGSYEQYF. The V call is TRBV5-1, the J call TRBJ2-7, with D maybe TRBD2 (5 bases). Germline V gene lookup returns CDR1 SGHRS and CDR2 YFSETQ. V lost 0 bases to trimming and J lost 1 base, with 14 bases between them. The CDR3 is 16 residues long.

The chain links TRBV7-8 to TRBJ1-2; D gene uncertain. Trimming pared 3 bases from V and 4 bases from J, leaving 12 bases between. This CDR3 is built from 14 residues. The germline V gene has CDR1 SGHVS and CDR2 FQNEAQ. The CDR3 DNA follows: TGTGCCAGCAGCTTCCTGACACCAACCTATGGCTACACCTTC. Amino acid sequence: CASSFLTPTYGYTF.

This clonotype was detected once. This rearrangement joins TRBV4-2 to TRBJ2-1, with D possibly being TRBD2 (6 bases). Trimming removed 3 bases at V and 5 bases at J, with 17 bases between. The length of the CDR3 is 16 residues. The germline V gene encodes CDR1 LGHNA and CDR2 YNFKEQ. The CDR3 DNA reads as TGTGCCAGCAGCCACCAGGGCGGGGCACGAAACAATGAGCAGTTCTTC. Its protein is CASSHQGGARNNEQFF.

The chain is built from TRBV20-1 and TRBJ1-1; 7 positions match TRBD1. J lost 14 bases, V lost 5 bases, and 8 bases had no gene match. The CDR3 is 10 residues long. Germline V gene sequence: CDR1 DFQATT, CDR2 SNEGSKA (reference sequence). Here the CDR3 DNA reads TGCAGTGCTTTAGTACAGGGGCACTTCTTT. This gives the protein CSALVQGHFF.

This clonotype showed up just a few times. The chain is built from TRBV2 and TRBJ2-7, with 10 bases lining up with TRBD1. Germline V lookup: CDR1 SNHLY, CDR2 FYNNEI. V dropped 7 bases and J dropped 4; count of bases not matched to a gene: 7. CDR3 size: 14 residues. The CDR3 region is CASTRQGASYEQYF. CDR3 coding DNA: TGTGCCAGCACCCGACAGGGGGCTTCATACGAGCAGTACTTC.

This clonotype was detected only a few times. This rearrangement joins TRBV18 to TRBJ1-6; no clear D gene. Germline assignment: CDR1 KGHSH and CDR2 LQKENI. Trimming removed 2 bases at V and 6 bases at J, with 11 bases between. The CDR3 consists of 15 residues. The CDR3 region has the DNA TGTGCCAGCTCACCATATGGGATGATTAATTCACCCCTCCACTTT. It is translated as CASSPYGMINSPLHF.